Presented here are 15 T cell receptor beta chains from one specimen sequenced in a study of blood T cell repertoires in COVID-19. The assay was immunoSEQ multiplex PCR, and TCRdb's table has in-frame clones only and misses some. The sample holds around 300,000 clones, around 90% seen once. What was sequenced was PBMCs or T cells enriched from blood (not recorded which). The origin of the receptors is a woman under 30 with acute COVID-19.

This clone appeared a single time. The rearrangement links TRBV19 to TRBJ2-3, with TRBD2 identical over 7 bases. Per the germline V gene, CDR1 is LNHDA and CDR2 is SQIVND (reference sequence). There are 17 residues in the CDR3. V lost 2 bases and J lost 0; bases outside the gene matches: 8. The CDR3 nucleotides are TGTGCCAGTAGTATAAAAGGGTCTAGCGGAAGCACAGATACGCAGTATTTT. Its translation is CASSIKGSSGSTDTQYF.

The chain recombines TRBV5-1 with TRBJ2-1; TRBD2 might be the D (5 bases). V lost 6 bases and J lost 0, with 16 bases in between. Germline V lookup: CDR1 SGHRS, CDR2 YFSETQ. CDR3 length: 16 residues. The chain's CDR3 is CASKGGAVSSYNEQFF. The DNA for the CDR3 is TGCGCCAGCAAGGGCGGAGCGGTCAGCTCCTACAATGAGCAGTTCTTC.

This rearrangement joins TRBV4-1 to TRBJ2-5, with 10 positions matching TRBD2. The CDR3 sequence is 17 residues long. Trimming removed 4 bases from V and 3 bases from J; junction bases left unmatched: 11. Germline values: CDR1 MGHRA, CDR2 YSYEKL. DNA of the CDR3: TGCGCCAGCAGCCCCAGCCTCCTTGGACTAGCGGAAGAGACCCAGTACTTC. Its protein product is CASSPSLLGLAEETQYF.

The chain combines TRBV29-1 with TRBJ1-2; tentatively, D is TRBD1 (6 bases). This CDR3 has 13 residues. V lost 8 bases, J lost 4 bases, and 17 bases lay in between. From germline, CDR1 is SQVTM and CDR2 ANQGSEA. CDR3 region: CSLTTLDSYGYTF. CDR3 in DNA: TGCAGCCTTACTACTTTGGACAGCTATGGCTACACCTTC.

V and J are TRBV27 and TRBJ2-5; D is ambiguous. The CDR3 sequence is 15 residues long. With 0 bases removed from V and 0 bases from J, the gap between germline ends came to 8 bases. Germline V gene sequence: CDR1 MNHEY, CDR2 SMNVEV (reference sequence). CDR3 in DNA: TGTGCCAGCAGTTTATCGAGACTGAACCAAGAGACCCAGTACTTC. Translated: CASSLSRLNQETQYF.

This chain joins TRBV5-1 and TRBJ2-1, with D perhaps TRBD2 (6 bases). Trimming removed 3 bases at V and 6 bases at J, with 13 bases between. Germline V gene sequence: CDR1 SGHRS, CDR2 YFSETQ. The CDR3 has 14 residues. CDR3 region: CASSSGEYRNEQFF. The CDR3 DNA follows: TGCGCCAGCAGCTCGGGGGAGTACCGCAATGAGCAGTTCTTC. Looking up the rest from reference TRBV5-1 and TRBJ2-1 gives the full variable domain: KAGVTQTPRYLIKTRGQQVTLSCSPISGHRSVSWYQQTPGQGLQFLFEYFSETQRNKGNFPGRFSGRQFSNSRSEMNVSTLELGDSALYLCASSSGEYRNEQFFGPGTRLTVL.

V is TRBV30 and J is TRBJ2-5; 7 bases map to TRBD2. Trimming removed 2 bases from V and 5 bases from J; junction bases left unmatched: 5. The CDR3 is 13 amino acids. CDR1 GTSNPN and CDR2 SVGIG come from the germline V gene (reference sequence). CDR3 bases: TGTGCCTGGAGTCGGGAGGCGGCTGAGACCCAGTACTTC. Encoded protein: CAWSREAAETQYF.

This clone was recorded once. This rearrangement joins TRBV12-5 to TRBJ2-1; TRBD2 matches at 7 bases. Trimming at V came to 0 bases and at J to 8 bases, leaving 7 bases not matched to a gene. Germline CDR1 reads LGHNT; CDR2 reads FRNRAP. This CDR3 contains 15 residues. In nucleotides, the CDR3 is TGTGCTAGTGGTTTGGTCGGTGCGGCGGGGGATGAGCAGTTCTTC. Translation gives CASGLVGAAGDEQFF. Based on the CDR3 plus reference TRBV12-5 and TRBJ2-1, the full variable domain is DARVTQTPRHKVTEMGQEVTMRCQPILGHNTVFWYRQTMMQGLELLAYFRNRAPLDDSGMPKDRFSAEMPDATLATLKIQPSEPRDSAVYFCASGLVGAAGDEQFFGPGTRLTVL.

The chain employs TRBV28 and TRBJ1-1; D perhaps matches TRBD1 (5 bases). This CDR3 is 12 amino acids long. The ends were cut back, 8 bases at V and 8 bases at J, with 15 bases in the middle. The germline V gene has CDR1 MDHEN and CDR2 SYDVKM. CDR3 sequence reads: CASGGGRPEAFF. Here the CDR3 DNA reads TGTGCCAGCGGGGGGGGACGGCCAGAAGCTTTCTTT.

The rearrangement joins TRBV28 to TRBJ1-6; weak D call: TRBD1 (5 bases). Trimming removed 1 base from V and 10 bases from J, with 17 bases in between. The CDR3 spans 16 residues. Germline V CDR1 and CDR2: MDHEN, SYDVKM. This chain's CDR3 is CASSLSGWEGSSPLHF. Written as DNA, the CDR3 is TGTGCCAGCAGTTTATCCGGATGGGAGGGGAGCTCACCCCTCCACTTT. Using reference TRBV28 and TRBJ1-6 for the parts outside the CDR3, the full variable domain is DVKVTQSSRYLVKRTGEKVFLECVQDMDHENMFWYRQDPGLGLRLIYFSYDVKMKEKGDIPEGYSVSREKKERFSLILESASTNQTSMYLCASSLSGWEGSSPLHFGNGTRLTVT.

V gene TRBV7-9 combines with J gene TRBJ1-2; TRBD1 is a possible D gene (6 bases). The CDR3 extends over 15 amino acids. Deletions cut 2 bases from V and 5 bases from J, with 15 bases between. Germline values: CDR1 SEHNR, CDR2 FQNEAQ (reference sequence). The CDR3 loop reads CASSLRAGEWYGYTF. The CDR3 DNA sequence: TGTGCCAGCAGCTTAAGGGCAGGGGAGTGGTATGGCTACACCTTC.

Concerning this clone: Germline is not matched at one junction end, which may reflect a read error. J is TRBJ1-4 and V is TRBV2; no clear D gene. Per the germline V gene, CDR1 is SNHLY and CDR2 is FYNNEI. The CDR3 loop spans 12 amino acids. The CDR3: CASSEEREKLFF. The CDR3 region has the DNA TGTGCCAGCAGCGAAGAACGGGAAAAACTGTTTTTT.

V gene TRBV2 combines with J gene TRBJ1-5; no clear D. The CDR3 extends over 12 amino acids. V gave up 6 bases and J gave up 7 bases, with 10 bases separating them. Per germline, CDR1 SNHLY and CDR2 FYNNEI. CDR3 nucleotide sequence: TGTGCCAGCAGCTCCGGGTGGCAGCCCCAGCATTTT. Encoded protein: CASSSGWQPQHF.

V gene TRBV11-3 combines with J gene TRBJ2-1; 11 nucleotides match TRBD2. Germline-derived CDR1 and CDR2 are SGHNT and YENEEA. With 4 bases clipped from V and 8 bases from J, the junction kept 7 bases outside the gene matches. This CDR3 comprises 15 residues. The CDR3 here is CASSSGTSGGDEQFF. CDR3 coding DNA: TGTGCCAGCAGCTCTGGGACTAGCGGTGGAGATGAGCAGTTCTTC.

This clone has a handful of counts. The chain employs TRBV7-8 and TRBJ1-5; no clear D. Germline lookup yields CDR1 SGHVS and CDR2 FQNEAQ. The V gene lost 0 bases and the J gene lost 4 bases, with 7 bases spanning the gap. This CDR3 is built from 14 residues. CDR3 DNA sequence: TGTGCCAGCAGCTTAGCGCAGGATAATCAGCCCCAGCATTTT. This encodes CASSLAQDNQPQHF.